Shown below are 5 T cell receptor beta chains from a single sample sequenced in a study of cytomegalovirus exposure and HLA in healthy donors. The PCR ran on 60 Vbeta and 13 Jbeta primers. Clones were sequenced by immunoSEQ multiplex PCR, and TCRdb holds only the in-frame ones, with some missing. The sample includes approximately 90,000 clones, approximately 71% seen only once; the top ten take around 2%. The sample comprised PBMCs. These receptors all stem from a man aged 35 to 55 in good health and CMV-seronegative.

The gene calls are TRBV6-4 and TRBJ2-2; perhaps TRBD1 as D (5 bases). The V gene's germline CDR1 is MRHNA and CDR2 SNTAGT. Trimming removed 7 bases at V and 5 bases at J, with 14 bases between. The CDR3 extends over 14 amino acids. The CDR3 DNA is TGTGCCAGCACCCCCCAGGGCGGAACCGGGGAGCTGTTTTTT. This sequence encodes CASTPQGGTGELFF.

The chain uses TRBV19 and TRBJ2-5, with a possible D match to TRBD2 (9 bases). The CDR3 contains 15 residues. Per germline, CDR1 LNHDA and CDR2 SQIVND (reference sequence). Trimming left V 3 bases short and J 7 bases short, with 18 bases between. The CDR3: CASSMSLAGTGTQYF. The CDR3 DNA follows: TGTGCCAGTAGTATGTCTCTAGCGGGGACAGGGACCCAGTACTTC.

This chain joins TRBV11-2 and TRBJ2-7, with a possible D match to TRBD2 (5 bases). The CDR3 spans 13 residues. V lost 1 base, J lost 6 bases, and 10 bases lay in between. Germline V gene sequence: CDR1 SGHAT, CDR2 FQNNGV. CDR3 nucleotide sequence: TGTGCCAGCAGCTTAGGGTGGGAGTTCGAGCAGTACTTC. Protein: CASSLGWEFEQYF.

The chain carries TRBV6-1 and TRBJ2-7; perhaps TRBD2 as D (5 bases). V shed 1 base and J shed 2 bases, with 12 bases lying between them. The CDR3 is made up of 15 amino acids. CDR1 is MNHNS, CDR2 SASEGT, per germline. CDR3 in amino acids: CASSEERIPPYEQYF. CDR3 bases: TGTGCCAGCAGTGAAGAGCGGATCCCTCCCTACGAGCAGTACTTC.

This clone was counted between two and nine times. The CDR3 sequence is CASSLGGTNEKLFF. The CDR3 bases are TGTGCCAGCAGTTTGGGGGGAACTAATGAAAAACTGTTTTTT. The chain uses TRBV27 and TRBJ1-4, with a tentative D call TRBD1 (5 bases). Trimming shortened V by 3 bases and J by 1 base, and 6 bases separated the two germline ends. CDR3 length: 14 amino acids. Germline V gene lookup returns CDR1 MNHEY and CDR2 SMNVEV (reference sequence).